This TCR beta chain appears in the sequencing data of a study of long-term antiretroviral therapy in people with HIV. Overall study context: Sampling started about a decade before the 2015 immediate-ART recommendation.

About this clone itself: Its specificity is unknown.

Assay version v3.0 of immunoSEQ was used, and it was run at survey level. The target of sequencing was about 35,000-50,000 T-cell genomes per sample. The method was immunoSEQ multiplex PCR; TCRdb's version includes in-frame clones alone and lacks a portion of them. The table has about 48,000 clones, roughly four fifths seen once. Germline CDR1 SGHRS, CDR2 YFSETQ. The CDR3 runs to 13 residues. The germline V and J ends were trimmed by 4 bases and 5 bases, with 12 bases remaining between them. Study observations and caveats: Subsequent to ART, diversity was augmented yet persisted below that of transplant donor controls. Every time point showed a repertoire led by clones expanded before ART.

The source was unsorted PBMCs, collected 0.8 years after starting antiretroviral therapy. This TCR derives from a woman between 18 and 29 years old with HIV. The V gene is TRBV5-1, the J gene TRBJ2-5; TRBD1 or TRBD2 may be the D gene (6 bases each). This chain's CDR3 is CASSEGGPETQYF. The CDR3 DNA follows: TGCGCCAGCAGCGAAGGGGGGCCGGAGACCCAGTACTTC.